This T cell receptor (beta chain) is from a study of blood T cell repertoires in COVID-19 (TCRdb year 2020). As for the study more broadly: Samples from collaborators originated in the United States, Italy and Spain and spanned both the acute and convalescent phases of COVID-19. The material from the prospective study consisted of cDNA or gDNA derived from T cells, B-cell-depleted T cells, or PBMCs. The repertoires were released in a freely available public database meant as a resource for research on the immune response to SARS-CoV-2. Samples came from the ongoing ImmuneRACE study (first 160 participants) plus 1,254 subjects from 6 global collaborators. Deeply sampled blood TCRbeta repertoires from subjects exposed to, actively infected with, or recovered from COVID-19 were included in the dataset. Nearly every sample came with metadata listing a de-identified subject ID, COVID-19 status, age in years and sex. Where available, HLA class I and class II types were taken from metadata supplied by the sample provider and were not determined by assay-based typing.

The immunoSEQ Assay, a bias-controlled multiplex PCR, was used to amplify TCRbeta CDR3 regions from genomic DNA. As for the original processing: Within the assay, amplification of reference gene primers was used to estimate how many nucleated cells each sample contained. Sequence reads were collapsed and filtered to measure the absolute abundance of every unique TCRbeta CDR3 rearrangement. For each sample, productive Simpson clonality was calculated by taking the square root of Simpson's diversity index across productive rearrangements. TCRdb retrieved this table from immuneACCESS and kept in-frame rearrangements only. Not all clones are present; in checked studies, unresolved V genes account for under half, and no reason is known for the remainder. Clone size and the V and J calls come from that table; the DNA yielded D and trimming. The sample contains roughly 480,000 clones, roughly 89% of them found a single time. The ten largest clonotypes hold around 0.92% of the sample.

One collaborating source in Seattle enrolled patients during active infection and followed them longitudinally through the course of disease. Whole blood was collected in K2EDTA tubes by collaborating institutions according to the institutions' own protocols. For TCRbeta analysis, collaborators shipped samples in one of three forms: frozen whole blood, isolated PBMCs, or DNA extracted from either of those sample types. With regard to this clone: Its cognate antigen has yet to be identified. No much larger clonotype is one base removed from it; base qualities were not supplied.

Relative to germline, V is missing 1 base and J is missing 9 bases, with 6 bases of the junction outside any gene match. Looking up the germline V gene yields CDR1 SGHTA and CDR2 FQGNSA. The CDR3 sequence holds 14 residues, the cysteine and phenylalanine included. Solely the CDR3 DNA is kept, with 42 bases framed from the first base. General study outcomes and caveats: Clinical and demographic metadata were provided uncurated, with the amount varying by source and participant.

The sample was peripheral blood. The clonotype originates from a man aged 18 to 30 with COVID-19, enrolled during active disease. The sequence links TRBV7-2 to TRBJ2-5; TRBD1 fits 9 bases in the junction. CDR3 reads: CASSLGGTGSAQYF. The nucleotide sequence is TGTGCCAGCAGCTTAGGTGGGACAGGGAGTGCCCAGTACTTC.